Listed below are T cell receptor beta chains from one sample, sequenced in a study of T cell clonotyping in hematopoietic cell transplantation. Sequencing used immunoSEQ multiplex PCR; TCRdb keeps in-frame clones, though not all of them. Of about 43,000 clones in the sample, 85% were seen once. The sequences come from peripheral blood mononuclear cells, collected before stem cell transplant. The receptors originated from a man aged 60-69 years with acute myeloid leukemia. Some clones in this sample may be carry-over from other donors' samples. Both conserved end residues are trimmed from each CDR3. Each record gives: V gene, J gene, clone size, CDR3 protein. For some rows the clone size is stated as once, few or many, or as a class when expanded; others skip it.

v_gene: TRBV19; j_gene: TRBJ2-5; abundance: NA; CDR3aa: ASSGRQGETQY
v_gene: TRBV15; j_gene: TRBJ2-2; abundance: NA; CDR3aa: ATSRGPPGELF
v_gene: TRBV2; j_gene: TRBJ1-4; abundance: NA; CDR3aa: ASSEAGGQTKKLF
v_gene: TRBV7-7; j_gene: TRBJ2-6; abundance: NA; CDR3aa: ASSNTQGAYGANVLT
v_gene: TRBV6-5; j_gene: TRBJ1-1; abundance: NA; CDR3aa: ASSYFDRLTEAF
v_gene: TRBV11-3; j_gene: TRBJ2-5; abundance: once; CDR3aa: ASSLGRGAETQY
v_gene: TRBV5-1; j_gene: TRBJ2-2; abundance: NA; CDR3aa: ASSLAGGGAIANTGELF
v_gene: TRBV28; j_gene: TRBJ2-7; abundance: NA; CDR3aa: ASSYDSLSYEQY
v_gene: TRBV7-2; j_gene: TRBJ1-4; abundance: NA; CDR3aa: ASSLAGSLNEKLF
v_gene: TRBV27; j_gene: TRBJ2-2; abundance: NA; CDR3aa: ASSLRTSSLRVGELF
v_gene: TRBV19; j_gene: TRBJ2-7; abundance: NA; CDR3aa: ASSIEAGVNYEQY
v_gene: TRBV13; j_gene: TRBJ2-1; abundance: NA; CDR3aa: ASSFALEQF
v_gene: TRBV28; j_gene: TRBJ2-7; abundance: NA; CDR3aa: ASSLLLPRTGLRYEQY
v_gene: TRBV5-1; j_gene: TRBJ1-2; abundance: NA; CDR3aa: ASSLEPGGARGYT
v_gene: TRBV4-2; j_gene: TRBJ1-3; abundance: NA; CDR3aa: ASSLDANSGNTIY
v_gene: TRBV11-3; j_gene: TRBJ1-2; abundance: NA; CDR3aa: ASSSLTGTGGNYGYT
v_gene: TRBV29-1; j_gene: TRBJ1-1; abundance: NA; CDR3aa: SVDKVLGTEAF
v_gene: TRBV6-1; j_gene: TRBJ2-2; abundance: NA; CDR3aa: ASSEAGGNPGELF
v_gene: TRBV30; j_gene: TRBJ1-5; abundance: NA; CDR3aa: AWSPDRVQPQH
v_gene: TRBV29-1; j_gene: TRBJ2-3; abundance: NA; CDR3aa: SVRGLAGASTDTQY
v_gene: TRBV7-8; j_gene: TRBJ2-1; abundance: NA; CDR3aa: ASSSGGGRRYNEQF
v_gene: TRBV28; j_gene: TRBJ2-7; abundance: NA; CDR3aa: ASSLQGAGTYEQY
v_gene: TRBV18; j_gene: TRBJ1-4; abundance: NA; CDR3aa: ASSPQGTANEKLF
v_gene: TRBV4-3; j_gene: TRBJ1-2; abundance: NA; CDR3aa: ASSQERLGGYT
v_gene: TRBV6-5; j_gene: TRBJ2-2; abundance: NA; CDR3aa: ASSFQGGTGELF